The T cell receptor beta chain described here comes from a study of blood T cell repertoires in COVID-19. Study-level information: Samples representing acute and convalescent COVID-19 were sourced from the United States, Italy and Spain.

J lost 4 bases, V lost 7 bases, and 7 bases had no gene match. CDR1 and CDR2 from the germline V gene are MNHEY and SVGAGI. The CDR3 has 14 residues. Original methodology: Reference gene primer amplification in the assay estimated nucleated cell counts. Profiled with immunoSEQ multiplex PCR; TCRdb holds only in-frame clones, not every one. V, J and clone size are taken as reported in that table, and D and trimming were inferred from the DNA itself. The sample comprises approximately 320,000 clones, about 82% of which are singletons, and just over 7% rests with the top ten. The source material was peripheral blood. This sequence was found in a human donor in a cohort sampled during active COVID-19. The V and J genes are TRBV6-5 and TRBJ2-7; 10 bases agree with TRBD2. The CDR3 reads CASTGTSAAYEQYF. The CDR3 region has the DNA TGTGCCAGCACTGGGACTAGCGCTGCTTACGAGCAGTACTTC.